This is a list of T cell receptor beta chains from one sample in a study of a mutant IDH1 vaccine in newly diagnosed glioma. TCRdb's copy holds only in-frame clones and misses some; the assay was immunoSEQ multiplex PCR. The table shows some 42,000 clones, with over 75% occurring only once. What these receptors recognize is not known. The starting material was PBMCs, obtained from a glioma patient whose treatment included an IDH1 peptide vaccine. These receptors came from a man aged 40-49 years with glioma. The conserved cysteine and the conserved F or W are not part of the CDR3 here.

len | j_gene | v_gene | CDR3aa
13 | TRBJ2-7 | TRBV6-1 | ASSGLAESSYEQY
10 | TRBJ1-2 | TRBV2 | ASSADRDGYT
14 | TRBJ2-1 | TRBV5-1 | ASSLTQGSPYNEQF
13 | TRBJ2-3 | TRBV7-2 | ASSLALLVTDTQY
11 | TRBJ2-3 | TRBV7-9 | ASSLVSTDTQY
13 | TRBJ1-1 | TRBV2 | ASSDQAPGDTEAF
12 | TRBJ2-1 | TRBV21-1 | ASTGQCSYNEQF
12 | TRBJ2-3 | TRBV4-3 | ASSLGQGADTQY
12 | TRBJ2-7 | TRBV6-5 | ASSYSQGAYEQY
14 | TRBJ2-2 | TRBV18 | ASSPFDRANTGELF
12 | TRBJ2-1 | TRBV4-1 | ASSQALAYDEQF
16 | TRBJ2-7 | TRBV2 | ASSERGGLRTFPREQY
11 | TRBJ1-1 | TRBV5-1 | ASSLEIPSEAF
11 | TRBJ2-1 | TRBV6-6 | ASSYSRSNEQF
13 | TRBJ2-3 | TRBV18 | ASSPGSKSTDTQY
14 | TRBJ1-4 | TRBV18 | ASSPDITATNEKLF
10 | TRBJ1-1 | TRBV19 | ASSNRGTEAF
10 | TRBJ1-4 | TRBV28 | ASSSRHEKLF
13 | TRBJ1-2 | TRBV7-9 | ASSSRTESNYGYT
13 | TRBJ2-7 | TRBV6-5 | ASSYSGGSSYEQY
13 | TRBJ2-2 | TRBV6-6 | ASSYDRRNTGELF
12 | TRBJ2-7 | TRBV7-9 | ASSLAYSIYEQY
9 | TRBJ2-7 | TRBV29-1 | SVALSYEQY
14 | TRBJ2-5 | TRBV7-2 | ASSLVAGPGLKTQY
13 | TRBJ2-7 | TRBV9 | ASSASPSDRYEQY
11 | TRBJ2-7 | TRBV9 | ASSVVIVGEQY
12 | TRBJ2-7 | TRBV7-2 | ASSLAWRDGEQY
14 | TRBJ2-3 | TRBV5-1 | ASSFGTSGKTDTQY
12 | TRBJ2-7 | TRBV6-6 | ASSLTSGSIEQY
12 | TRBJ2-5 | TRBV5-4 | ASSLGGGQETQY
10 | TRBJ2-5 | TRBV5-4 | AMGQGQETQY
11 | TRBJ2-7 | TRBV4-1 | ASSRTGGHEQY
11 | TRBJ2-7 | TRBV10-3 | AIGREGLYEQY